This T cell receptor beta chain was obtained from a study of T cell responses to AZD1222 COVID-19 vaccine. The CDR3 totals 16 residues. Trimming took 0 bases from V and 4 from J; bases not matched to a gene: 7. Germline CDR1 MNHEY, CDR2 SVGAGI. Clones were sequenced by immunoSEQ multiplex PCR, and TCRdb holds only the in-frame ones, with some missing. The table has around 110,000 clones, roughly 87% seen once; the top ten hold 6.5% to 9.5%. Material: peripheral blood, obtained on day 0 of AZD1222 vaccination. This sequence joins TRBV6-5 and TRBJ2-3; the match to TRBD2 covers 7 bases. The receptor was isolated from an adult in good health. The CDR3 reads CASSYSGGGEADTQYF. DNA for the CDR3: TGTGCCAGCAGTTACTCTGGGGGGGGAGAGGCAGATACGCAGTATTTT.